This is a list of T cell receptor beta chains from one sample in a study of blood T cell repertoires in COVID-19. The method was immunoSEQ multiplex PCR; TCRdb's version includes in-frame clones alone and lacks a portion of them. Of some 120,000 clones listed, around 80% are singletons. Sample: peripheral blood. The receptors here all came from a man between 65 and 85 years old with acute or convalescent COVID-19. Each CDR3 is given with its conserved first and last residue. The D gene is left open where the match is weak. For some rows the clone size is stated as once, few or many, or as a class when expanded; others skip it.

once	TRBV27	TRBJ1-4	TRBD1	CASSFRGQFKLFF	TGTGCCAGCAGTTTTAGGGGACAGTTTAAACTGTTTTTT
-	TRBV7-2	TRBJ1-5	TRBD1	CASSLTGGDQPQHF	TGTGCCAGCAGCTTGACAGGGGGAGATCAGCCCCAGCATTTT
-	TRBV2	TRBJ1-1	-	CASRTGLGEAFF	TGTGCCAGCAGGACAGGATTGGGAGAAGCTTTCTTT
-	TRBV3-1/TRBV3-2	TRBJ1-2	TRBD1	CASSQAGTVYGYTF	TGTGCCAGCAGCCAAGCCGGGACAGTCTATGGCTACACCTTC
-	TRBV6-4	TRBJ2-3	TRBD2	CASSASSGGAIDTQYF	TGTGCCAGCAGTGCCTCTAGCGGGGGGGCCATAGATACGCAGTATTTT
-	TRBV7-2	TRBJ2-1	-	CASSLAMRGGHGEQFF	TGTGCCAGCAGCTTAGCGATGAGGGGGGGCCACGGGGAGCAGTTCTTC
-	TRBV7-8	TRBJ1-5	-	CASSSQGGNQPQHF	TGTGCCAGCAGCTCACAGGGAGGCAATCAGCCCCAGCATTTT
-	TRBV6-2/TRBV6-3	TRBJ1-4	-	CASSYSKGATNEKLFF	TGTGCCAGCAGTTACTCAAAGGGAGCAACTAATGAAAAACTGTTTTTT
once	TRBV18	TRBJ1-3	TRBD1	CASSPRQGGNTIYF	TGTGCCAGCTCACCACGACAGGGTGGAAACACCATATATTTT
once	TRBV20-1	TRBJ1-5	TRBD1	CSAGDRGANQPQHF	TGCAGTGCTGGTGACAGGGGGGCCAATCAGCCCCAGCATTTT
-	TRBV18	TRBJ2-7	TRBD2	CASSPGGGEQYF	TGTGCCAGCTCACCAGGCGGGGGTGAGCAGTACTTC
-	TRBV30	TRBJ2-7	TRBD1	CAWTNGQGALAEQYF	TGTGCCTGGACAAACGGACAGGGGGCGCTAGCCGAGCAGTACTTC
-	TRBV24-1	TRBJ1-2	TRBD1	CATRRGTADGYTF	TGTGCCACCAGAAGAGGGACAGCCGATGGCTACACCTTC
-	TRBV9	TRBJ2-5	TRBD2	CASSPHSSGGARETQYF	TGTGCCAGCAGCCCTCATTCTAGCGGGGGGGCGAGGGAGACCCAGTACTTC
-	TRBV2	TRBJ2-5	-	CASSGRVSNQETQYF	TGTGCCAGCAGTGGCCGGGTCTCCAACCAAGAGACCCAGTACTTC
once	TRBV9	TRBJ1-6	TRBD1	CASSSRGTGNSPLHF	TGTGCCAGCAGCTCCAGGGGGACGGGGAATTCACCCCTCCACTTT
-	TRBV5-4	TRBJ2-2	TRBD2	CASGLSSGGSAGELFF	TGTGCCAGCGGCCTATCTAGCGGGGGGAGCGCCGGGGAGCTGTTTTTT
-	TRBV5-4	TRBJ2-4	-	CASSPGQSSGAKNIQYF	TGTGCCAGCAGCCCCGGACAGTCTTCGGGAGCCAAAAACATTCAGTACTTC
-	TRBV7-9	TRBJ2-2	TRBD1	CASSPRTGKNTGELFF	TGTGCCAGCAGCCCTCGGACAGGGAAGAACACCGGGGAGCTGTTTTTT
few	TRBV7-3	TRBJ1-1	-	CASRQNMNTEAFF	TGTGCCAGCAGACAGAACATGAACACTGAAGCTTTCTTT
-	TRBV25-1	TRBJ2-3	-	CASSGNHRANPSTDTQYF	TGTGCCAGCAGTGGCAACCACAGGGCTAACCCTAGCACAGATACGCAGTATTTT
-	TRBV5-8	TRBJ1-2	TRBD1	CASSFPGQTIYGYTF	TGTGCCAGCAGCTTTCCGGGACAGACAATTTATGGCTACACCTTC
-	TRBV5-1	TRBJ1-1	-	CASSVTVNTEAFF	TGCGCCAGCAGCGTGACAGTGAACACTGAAGCTTTCTTT
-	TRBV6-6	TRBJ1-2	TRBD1	CAYWDRGVGYTF	TGTGCCTATTGGGACAGGGGGGTTGGCTACACCTTC
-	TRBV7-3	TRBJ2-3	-	CASSSRQTDTQYF	TGTGCCAGCAGCTCAAGACAAACAGATACGCAGTATTTT
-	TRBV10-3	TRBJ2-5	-	CATGGQQETQYF	TGTGCCACCGGGGGACAGCAAGAGACCCAGTACTTC
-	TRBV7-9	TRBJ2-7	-	CASSFPGKSSYEQYF	TGTGCCAGCAGCTTTCCAGGGAAGAGCTCCTACGAGCAGTACTTC
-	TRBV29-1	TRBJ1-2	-	CSVSSGLGYTF	TGCAGCGTTTCGTCAGGCCTCGGCTACACCTTC
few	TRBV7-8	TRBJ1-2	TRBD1	CASSLWDRHYGYTF	TGTGCCAGCAGCTTATGGGACAGACACTATGGCTACACCTTC
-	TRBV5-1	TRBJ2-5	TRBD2	CASSFATLGSGGALQETQYF	TGCGCCAGCAGCTTTGCCACCCTGGGGAGCGGGGGAGCTTTACAAGAGACCCAGTACTTC
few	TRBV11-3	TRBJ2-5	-	CASSIGQSETQYF	TGTGCCAGCAGCATCGGACAGTCGGAGACCCAGTACTTC
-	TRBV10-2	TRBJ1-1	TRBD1	CASRTGGASIAFF	TGCGCCAGCAGGACAGGGGGCGCGAGTATCGCTTTCTTT
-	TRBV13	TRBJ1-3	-	CASSAAGGQVGNTIYF	TGTGCCAGCAGCGCCGCCGGGGGGCAAGTAGGAAACACCATATATTTT
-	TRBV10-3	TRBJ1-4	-	CAISSTPGGEKLFF	TGTGCCATCAGTTCCACCCCCGGGGGTGAAAAACTGTTTTTT
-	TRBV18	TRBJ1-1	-	CASSLAQGEAFF	TGTGCCAGCTCACTCGCCCAGGGGGAAGCTTTCTTT
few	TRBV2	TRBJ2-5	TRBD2	CASRGTSGGLTQYF	TGTGCCAGCAGGGGGACTAGCGGGGGTCTGACCCAGTACTTC
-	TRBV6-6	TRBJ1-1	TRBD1	CASSPGQGLTEAFF	TGTGCCAGCAGTCCGGGACAGGGGCTTACTGAAGCTTTCTTT
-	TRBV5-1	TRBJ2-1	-	CASSLGATRNEQFF	TGCGCCAGCAGCTTGGGGGCGACGCGTAATGAGCAGTTCTTC
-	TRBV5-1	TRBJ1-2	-	CASSLGENYGYTF	TGCGCCAGCAGCTTGGGGGAGAACTATGGCTACACCTTC
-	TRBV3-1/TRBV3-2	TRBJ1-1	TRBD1	CASSQTILRQGVTEAFF	TGTGCCAGCAGCCAAACCATACTCCGACAGGGGGTGACTGAAGCTTTCTTT
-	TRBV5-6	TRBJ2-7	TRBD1	CASSLAMTGGVPQYF	TGTGCCAGCAGCTTGGCGATGACAGGGGGAGTCCCCCAGTACTTC
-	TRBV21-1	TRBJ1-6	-	CASSASGRVGENSPLHF	TGTGCCAGCAGCGCCTCAGGCAGGGTCGGTGAAAATTCACCCCTCCACTTT
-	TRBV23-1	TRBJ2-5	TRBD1	CASSQSGQCQETQYF	TGCGCCAGCAGTCAATCGGGACAGTGCCAAGAGACCCAGTACTTC
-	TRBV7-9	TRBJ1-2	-	CASSLGATGFGGYTF	TGTGCCAGCAGCTTAGGGGCGACAGGTTTCGGTGGCTACACCTTC
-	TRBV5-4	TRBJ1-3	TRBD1	CASSQTGGFGNTIYF	TGTGCCAGCAGCCAAACAGGGGGATTTGGAAACACCATATATTTT
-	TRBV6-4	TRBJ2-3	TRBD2	CASSDLAGGSTDTQYF	TGTGCCAGCAGTGACTTAGCGGGGGGTAGCACAGATACGCAGTATTTT
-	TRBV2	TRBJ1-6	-	CASSTGRGSPLHF	TGTGCCAGCAGTACAGGGAGGGGTTCACCCCTCCACTTT
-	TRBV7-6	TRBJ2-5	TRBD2	CASSPTGPSGGTQYF	TGTGCCAGCAGCCCAACCGGCCCTAGCGGGGGTACCCAGTACTTC